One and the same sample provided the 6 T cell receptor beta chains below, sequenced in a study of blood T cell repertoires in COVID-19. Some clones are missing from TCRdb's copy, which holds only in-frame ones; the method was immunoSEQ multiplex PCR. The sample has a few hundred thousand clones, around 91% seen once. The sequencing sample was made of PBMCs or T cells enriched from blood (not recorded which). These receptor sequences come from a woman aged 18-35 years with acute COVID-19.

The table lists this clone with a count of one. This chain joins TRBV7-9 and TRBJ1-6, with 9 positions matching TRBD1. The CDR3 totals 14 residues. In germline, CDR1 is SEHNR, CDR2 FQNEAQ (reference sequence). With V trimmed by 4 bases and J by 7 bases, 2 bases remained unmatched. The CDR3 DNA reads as TGTGCCAGCAGCTGGACAGGGGAGAATTCACCCCTCCACTTT. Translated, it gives CASSWTGENSPLHF.

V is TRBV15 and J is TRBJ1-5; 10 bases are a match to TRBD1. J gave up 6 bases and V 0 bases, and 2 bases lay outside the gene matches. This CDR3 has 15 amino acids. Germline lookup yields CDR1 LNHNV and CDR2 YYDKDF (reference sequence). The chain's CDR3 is CATSRDRQGAQPQHF. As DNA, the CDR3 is TGTGCCACCAGCAGAGATCGACAGGGGGCTCAGCCCCAGCATTTT. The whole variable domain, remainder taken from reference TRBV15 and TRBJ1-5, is DAMVIQNPRYQVTQFGKPVTLSCSQTLNHNVMYWYQQKSSQAPKLLFHYYDKDFNNEADTPDNFQSRRPNTSFCFLDIRSPGLGDTAMYLCATSRDRQGAQPQHFGDGTRLSIL.

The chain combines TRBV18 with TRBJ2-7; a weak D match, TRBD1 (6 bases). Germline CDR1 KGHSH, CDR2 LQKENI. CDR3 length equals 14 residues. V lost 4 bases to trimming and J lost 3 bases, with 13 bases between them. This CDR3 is CASSRGTPNYEQYF. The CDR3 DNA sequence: TGTGCCAGCTCACGGGGGACACCGAACTACGAGCAGTACTTC.

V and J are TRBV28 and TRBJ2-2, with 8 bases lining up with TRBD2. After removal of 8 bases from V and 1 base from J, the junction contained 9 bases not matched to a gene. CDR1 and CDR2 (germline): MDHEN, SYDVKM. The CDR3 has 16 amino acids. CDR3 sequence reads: CASGLGLGLNTGELFF. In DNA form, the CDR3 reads TGTGCCAGCGGGTTGGGACTAGGGCTGAACACCGGGGAGCTGTTTTTT.

This CDR3 is CASSNERGGAFF. The DNA for the CDR3 is TGTGCCAGCAGCAACGAGCGCGGTGGAGCTTTCTTT. V is TRBV16 and J is TRBJ1-1; D remains unclear. This CDR3 is built from 12 residues. V was pared by 5 bases and J by 10 bases, with 14 bases between. Germline loops: CDR1 KGHSY, CDR2 FQNENV. Supplemented by reference TRBV16 and TRBJ1-1, the full variable domain reads GEEVAQTPKHLVRGEGQKAKLYCAPIKGHSYVFWYQQVLKNEFKFLISFQNENVFDETGMPKERFSAKCLPNSPCSLEIQATKLEDSAVYFCASSNERGGAFFGQGTRLTVV.

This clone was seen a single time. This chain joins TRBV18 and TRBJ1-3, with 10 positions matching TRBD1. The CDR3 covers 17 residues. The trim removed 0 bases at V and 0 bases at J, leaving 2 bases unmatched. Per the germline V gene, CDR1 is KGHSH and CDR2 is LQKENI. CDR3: CASSPPGQGVSGNTIYF. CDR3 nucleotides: TGTGCCAGCTCACCACCCGGACAGGGGGTCTCTGGAAACACCATATATTTT.